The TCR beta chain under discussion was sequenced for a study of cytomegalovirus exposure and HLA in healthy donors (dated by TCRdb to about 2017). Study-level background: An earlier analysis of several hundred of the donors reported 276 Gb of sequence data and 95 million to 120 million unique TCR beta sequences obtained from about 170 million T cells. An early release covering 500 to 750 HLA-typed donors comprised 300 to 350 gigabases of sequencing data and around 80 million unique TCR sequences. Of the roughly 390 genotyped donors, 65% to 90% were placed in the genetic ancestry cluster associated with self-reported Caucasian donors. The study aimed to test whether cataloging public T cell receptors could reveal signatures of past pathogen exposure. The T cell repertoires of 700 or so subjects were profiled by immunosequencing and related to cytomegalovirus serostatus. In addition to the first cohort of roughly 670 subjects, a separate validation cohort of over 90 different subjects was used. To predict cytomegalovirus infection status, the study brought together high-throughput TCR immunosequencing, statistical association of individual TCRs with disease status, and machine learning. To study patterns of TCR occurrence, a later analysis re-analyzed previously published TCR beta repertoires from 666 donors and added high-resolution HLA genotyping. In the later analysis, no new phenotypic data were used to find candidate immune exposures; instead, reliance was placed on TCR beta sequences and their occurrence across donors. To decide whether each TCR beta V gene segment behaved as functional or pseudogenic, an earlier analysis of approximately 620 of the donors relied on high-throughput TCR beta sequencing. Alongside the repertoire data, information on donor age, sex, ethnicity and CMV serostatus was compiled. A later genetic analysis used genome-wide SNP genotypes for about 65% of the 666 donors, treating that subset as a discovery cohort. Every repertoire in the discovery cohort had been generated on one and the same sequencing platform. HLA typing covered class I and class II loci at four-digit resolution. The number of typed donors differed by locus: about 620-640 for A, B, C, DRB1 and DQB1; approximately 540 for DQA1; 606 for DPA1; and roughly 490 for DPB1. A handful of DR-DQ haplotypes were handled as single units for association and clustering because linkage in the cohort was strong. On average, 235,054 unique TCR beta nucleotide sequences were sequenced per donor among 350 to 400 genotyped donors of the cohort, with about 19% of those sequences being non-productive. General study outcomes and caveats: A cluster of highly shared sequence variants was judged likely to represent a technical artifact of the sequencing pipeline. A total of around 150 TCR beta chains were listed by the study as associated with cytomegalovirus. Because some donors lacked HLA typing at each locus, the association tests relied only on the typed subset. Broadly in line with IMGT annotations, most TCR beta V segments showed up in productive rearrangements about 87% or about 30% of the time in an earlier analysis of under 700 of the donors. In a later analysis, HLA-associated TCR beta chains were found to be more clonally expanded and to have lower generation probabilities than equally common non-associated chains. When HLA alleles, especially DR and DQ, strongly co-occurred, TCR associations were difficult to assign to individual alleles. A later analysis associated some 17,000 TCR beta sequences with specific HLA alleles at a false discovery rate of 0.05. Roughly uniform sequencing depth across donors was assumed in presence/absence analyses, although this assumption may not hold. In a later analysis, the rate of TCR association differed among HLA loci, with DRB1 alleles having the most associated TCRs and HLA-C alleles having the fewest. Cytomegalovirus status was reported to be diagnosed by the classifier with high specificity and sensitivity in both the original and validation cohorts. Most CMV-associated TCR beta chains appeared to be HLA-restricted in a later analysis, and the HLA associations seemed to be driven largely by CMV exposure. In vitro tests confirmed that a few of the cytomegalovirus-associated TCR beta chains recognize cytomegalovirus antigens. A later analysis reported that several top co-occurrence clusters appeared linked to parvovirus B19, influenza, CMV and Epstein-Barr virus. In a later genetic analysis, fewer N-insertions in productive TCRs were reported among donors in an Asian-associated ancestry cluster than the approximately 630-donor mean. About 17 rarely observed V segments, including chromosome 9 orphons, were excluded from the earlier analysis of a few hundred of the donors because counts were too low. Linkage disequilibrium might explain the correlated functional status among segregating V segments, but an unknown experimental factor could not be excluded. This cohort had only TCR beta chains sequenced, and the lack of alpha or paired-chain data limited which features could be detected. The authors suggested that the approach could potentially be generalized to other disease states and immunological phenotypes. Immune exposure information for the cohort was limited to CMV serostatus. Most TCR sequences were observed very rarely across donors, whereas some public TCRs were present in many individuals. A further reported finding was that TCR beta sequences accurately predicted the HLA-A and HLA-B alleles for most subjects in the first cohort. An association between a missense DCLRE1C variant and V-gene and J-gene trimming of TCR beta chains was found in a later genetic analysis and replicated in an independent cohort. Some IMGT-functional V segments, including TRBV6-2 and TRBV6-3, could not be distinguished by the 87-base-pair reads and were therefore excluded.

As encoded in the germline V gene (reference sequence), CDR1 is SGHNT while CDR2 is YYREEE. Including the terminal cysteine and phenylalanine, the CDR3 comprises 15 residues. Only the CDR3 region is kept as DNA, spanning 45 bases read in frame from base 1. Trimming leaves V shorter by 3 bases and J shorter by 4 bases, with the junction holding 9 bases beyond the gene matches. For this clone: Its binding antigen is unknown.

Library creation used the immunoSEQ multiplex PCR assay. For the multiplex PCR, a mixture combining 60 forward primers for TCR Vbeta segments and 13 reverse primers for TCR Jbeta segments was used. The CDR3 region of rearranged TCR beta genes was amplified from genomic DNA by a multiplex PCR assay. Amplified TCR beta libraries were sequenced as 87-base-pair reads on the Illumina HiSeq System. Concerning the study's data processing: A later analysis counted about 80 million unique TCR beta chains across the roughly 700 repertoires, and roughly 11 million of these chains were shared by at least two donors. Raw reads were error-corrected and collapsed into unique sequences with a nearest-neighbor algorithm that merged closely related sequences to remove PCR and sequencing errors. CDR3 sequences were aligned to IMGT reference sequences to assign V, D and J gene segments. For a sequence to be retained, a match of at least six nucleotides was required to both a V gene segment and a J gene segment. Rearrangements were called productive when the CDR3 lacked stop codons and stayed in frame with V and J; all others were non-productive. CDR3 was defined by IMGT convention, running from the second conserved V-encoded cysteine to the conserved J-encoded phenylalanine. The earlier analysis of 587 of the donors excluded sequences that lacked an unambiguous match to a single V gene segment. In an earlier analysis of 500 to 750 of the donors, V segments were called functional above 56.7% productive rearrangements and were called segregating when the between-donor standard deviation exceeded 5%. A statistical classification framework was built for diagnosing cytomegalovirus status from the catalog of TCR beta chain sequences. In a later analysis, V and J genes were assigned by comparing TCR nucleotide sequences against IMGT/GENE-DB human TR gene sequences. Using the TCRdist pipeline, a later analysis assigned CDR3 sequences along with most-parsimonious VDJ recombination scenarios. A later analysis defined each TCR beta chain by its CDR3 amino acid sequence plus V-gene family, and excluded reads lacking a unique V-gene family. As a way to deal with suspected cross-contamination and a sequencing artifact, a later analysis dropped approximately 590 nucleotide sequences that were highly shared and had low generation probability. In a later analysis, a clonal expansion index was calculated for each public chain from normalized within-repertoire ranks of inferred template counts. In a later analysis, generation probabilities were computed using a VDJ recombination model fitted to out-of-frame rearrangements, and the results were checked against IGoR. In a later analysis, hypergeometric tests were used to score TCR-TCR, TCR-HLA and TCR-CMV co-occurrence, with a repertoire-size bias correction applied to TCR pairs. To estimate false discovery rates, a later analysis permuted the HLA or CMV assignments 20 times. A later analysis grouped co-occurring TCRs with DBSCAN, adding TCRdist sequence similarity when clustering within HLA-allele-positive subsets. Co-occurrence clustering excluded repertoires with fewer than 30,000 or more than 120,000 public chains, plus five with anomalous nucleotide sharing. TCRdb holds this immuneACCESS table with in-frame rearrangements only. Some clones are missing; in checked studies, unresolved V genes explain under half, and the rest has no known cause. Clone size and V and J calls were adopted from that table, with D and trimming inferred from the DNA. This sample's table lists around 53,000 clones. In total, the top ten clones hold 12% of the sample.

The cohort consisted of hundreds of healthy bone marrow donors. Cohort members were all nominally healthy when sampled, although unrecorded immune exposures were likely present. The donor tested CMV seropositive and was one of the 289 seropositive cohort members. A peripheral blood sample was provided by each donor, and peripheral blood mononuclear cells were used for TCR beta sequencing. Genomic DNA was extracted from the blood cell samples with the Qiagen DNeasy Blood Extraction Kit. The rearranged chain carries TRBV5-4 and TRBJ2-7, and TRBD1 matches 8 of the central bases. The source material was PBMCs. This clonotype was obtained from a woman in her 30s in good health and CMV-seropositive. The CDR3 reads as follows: CASSSWTGSSYEQYF. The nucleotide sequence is TGTGCCAGCAGCTCCTGGACAGGGTCCAGTTACGAGCAGTACTTC.